This T cell receptor beta chain was found in a study of blood T cell repertoires in COVID-19. Sequenced by immunoSEQ multiplex PCR; TCRdb stores in-frame clones only, minus some. The repertoire holds approximately 220,000 clones, 65% to 90% seen once, with 3.5% to 4% in the top ten. Between the trimmed V and J ends, which lost 6 bases and 6 bases, there was a span of 12 bases. The CDR3 has 13 amino acids. Germline loops: CDR1 LNHDA, CDR2 SQIVND (reference sequence). Sequences were obtained from PBMCs or T cells enriched from blood (not recorded which). The clonotype originates from a woman in her forties with acute COVID-19. This sequence joins TRBV19 and TRBJ2-1; perhaps TRBD2 as D (6 bases). CDR3 nucleotides: TGTGCCAGTAGGGCGGTGGGGGGCAATGAGCAGTTCTTC. The encoded protein is CASRAVGGNEQFF.